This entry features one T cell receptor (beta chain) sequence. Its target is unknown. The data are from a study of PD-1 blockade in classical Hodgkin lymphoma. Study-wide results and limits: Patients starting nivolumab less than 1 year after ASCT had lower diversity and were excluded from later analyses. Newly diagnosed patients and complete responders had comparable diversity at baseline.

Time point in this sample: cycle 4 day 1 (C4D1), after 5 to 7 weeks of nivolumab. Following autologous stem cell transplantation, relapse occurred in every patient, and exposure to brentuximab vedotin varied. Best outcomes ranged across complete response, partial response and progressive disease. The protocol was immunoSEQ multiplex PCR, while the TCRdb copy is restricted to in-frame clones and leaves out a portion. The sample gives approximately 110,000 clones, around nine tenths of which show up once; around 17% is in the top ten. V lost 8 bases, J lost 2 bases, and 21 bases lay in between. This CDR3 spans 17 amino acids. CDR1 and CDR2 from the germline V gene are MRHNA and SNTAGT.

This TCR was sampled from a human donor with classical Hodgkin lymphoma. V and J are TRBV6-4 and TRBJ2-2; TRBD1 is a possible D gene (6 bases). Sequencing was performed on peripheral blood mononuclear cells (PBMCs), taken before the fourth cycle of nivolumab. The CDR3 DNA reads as TGTGCCAGCCCCCCGGACAGAGAGACTCCTAACACCGGGGAGCTGTTTTTT. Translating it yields CASPPDRETPNTGELFF.